Listed here are 6 T cell receptor beta chains from one sample, sequenced in a study of CD4 T cells in relation to SARS-CoV-2 and coronaviruses (dated by TCRdb to about 2021). The method behind the library was the immunoSEQ multiplex PCR assay. TCRdb took over this immuneACCESS table, retaining in-frame rearrangements with V and J assigned. Such tables are incomplete; in checked studies, under half of the missing clones stem from an unresolved V gene, and the remainder is unexplained. For this sample there are 55,000 to 70,000 clones; just over 90% appear just once. The top ten constitute approximately 0.21% of the sample. CD4+ T cells from unexposed donors were collected before the COVID-19 pandemic (2011-2018). What was sequenced was naive CD4+ T cells from PBMCs. The intended sense of this specimen's cell subset or site label: naive CD4+ T cells isolated by negative enrichment. The receptors stem from a human donor in good health.

The chain has TRBV6-2 or TRBV6-3 and TRBJ2-2; D tentatively reads TRBD1 or TRBD2 (5 bases each). Trimming shortened V by 1 base and J by 3 bases, and 15 bases separated the two germline ends. CDR3 length: 17 amino acids. The V gene's germline CDR1 is MNHEY and CDR2 SVGEGT. CDR3 bases: TGTGCCAGCAGTTACTGGCAGGGAGAGGACGACACCGGGGAGCTGTTTTTT. Its translation: CASSYWQGEDDTGELFF.

The chain carries TRBV30 and TRBJ2-7; 7 nucleotides align to TRBD2. Germline V CDR1 and CDR2: GTSNPN, SVGIG (reference sequence). After removal of 5 bases from V and 3 bases from J, the junction contained 4 bases not matched to a gene. CDR3 size: 12 residues. CDR3 protein: CAWLGGGYEQYF. The CDR3 DNA reads TGTGCCTGGCTGGGGGGGGGCTACGAGCAGTACTTC.

The chain recombines TRBV5-1 with TRBJ2-1, with 14 bases aligning to TRBD2. Germline V gives CDR1 SGHRS, CDR2 YFSETQ. Trimming took 4 bases from V and 0 from J; bases not matched to a gene: 3. This CDR3 has 17 amino acids. The CDR3 bases are TGCGCCAGCAGCCCCGGGACTAGCGGGAGCTCCTACAATGAGCAGTTCTTC. Its protein is CASSPGTSGSSYNEQFF.

This sequence joins TRBV28 and TRBJ2-1; TRBD2 might be the D (5 bases). V was cut by 8 bases and J by 1 base, with 12 bases left in between. This CDR3 has 14 amino acids. The germline V gene has CDR1 MDHEN and CDR2 SYDVKM. Written as DNA, the CDR3 is TGTGCCAGCGGCCGGGAACCATCCTACAATGAGCAGTTCTTC. Translation gives CASGREPSYNEQFF. Full variable domain (missing parts from reference TRBV28 and TRBJ2-1): DVKVTQSSRYLVKRTGEKVFLECVQDMDHENMFWYRQDPGLGLRLIYFSYDVKMKEKGDIPEGYSVSREKKERFSLILESASTNQTSMYLCASGREPSYNEQFFGPGTRLTVL.

The chain carries TRBV2 and TRBJ1-2; unclear D gene. Deletions cut 2 bases from V and 0 bases from J, with 10 bases between. CDR1 SNHLY and CDR2 FYNNEI come from the germline V gene. The CDR3 is 15 amino acids. The CDR3 loop is CASSESGTPNYGYTF. DNA for the CDR3: TGTGCCAGCAGTGAATCTGGAACGCCTAACTATGGCTACACCTTC.

V and J are TRBV24-1 and TRBJ2-1, with 10 bases aligning to TRBD2. Germline trimming cut 8 bases from V and 2 bases from J; bases unmatched to any gene: 2. Germline V gives CDR1 KGHDR, CDR2 SFDVKD. The CDR3 sequence is 14 residues long. The CDR3 loop reads CATNLAGAYNEQFF. The CDR3 nucleotides are TGTGCCACCAATCTAGCGGGGGCCTACAATGAGCAGTTCTTC.